This T cell receptor beta chain was identified during a study of blood T cell repertoires in COVID-19. Across the study: Samples of COVID-19 (acute and convalescent) were obtained from the United States, Italy and Spain.

The CDR3 spans 12 residues. Germline V lookup: CDR1 KGHDR, CDR2 SFDVKD. V was trimmed by 4 bases and J by 5 bases, leaving 7 bases between them. The study drew participants aged about 18 to 89 years from roughly 25 US areas. Repertoires were generated with immunoSEQ multiplex PCR, while TCRdb's copy carries only in-frame clones and drops some. The sample holds about 300,000 clones; just over 85% are singletons and the top ten take less than 4.5%. The sequence was collected from a man aged 25 to 40 who had recovered from COVID-19. V gene TRBV24-1 combines with J gene TRBJ2-5; a weak D match, TRBD2 (6 bases). The sample taken for sequencing was PBMCs or T cells enriched from blood (not recorded which). The CDR3 is CATSDGGETQYF. As DNA, the CDR3 is TGTGCCACCAGTGACGGGGGTGAGACCCAGTACTTC.